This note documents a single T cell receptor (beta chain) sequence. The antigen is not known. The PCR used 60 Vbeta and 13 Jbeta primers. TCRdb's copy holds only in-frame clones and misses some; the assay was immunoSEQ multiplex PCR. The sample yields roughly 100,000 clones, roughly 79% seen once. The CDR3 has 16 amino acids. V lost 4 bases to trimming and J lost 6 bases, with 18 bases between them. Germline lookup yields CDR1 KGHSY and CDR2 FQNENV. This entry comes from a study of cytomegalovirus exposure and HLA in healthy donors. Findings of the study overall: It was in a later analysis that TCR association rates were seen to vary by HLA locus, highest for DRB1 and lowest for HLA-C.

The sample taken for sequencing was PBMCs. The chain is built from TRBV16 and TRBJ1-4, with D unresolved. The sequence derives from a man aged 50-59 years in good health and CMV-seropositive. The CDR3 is CASSPSARVGDEKLFF. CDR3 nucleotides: TGTGCCAGCAGCCCCTCCGCGCGTGTTGGTGATGAAAAACTGTTTTTT.